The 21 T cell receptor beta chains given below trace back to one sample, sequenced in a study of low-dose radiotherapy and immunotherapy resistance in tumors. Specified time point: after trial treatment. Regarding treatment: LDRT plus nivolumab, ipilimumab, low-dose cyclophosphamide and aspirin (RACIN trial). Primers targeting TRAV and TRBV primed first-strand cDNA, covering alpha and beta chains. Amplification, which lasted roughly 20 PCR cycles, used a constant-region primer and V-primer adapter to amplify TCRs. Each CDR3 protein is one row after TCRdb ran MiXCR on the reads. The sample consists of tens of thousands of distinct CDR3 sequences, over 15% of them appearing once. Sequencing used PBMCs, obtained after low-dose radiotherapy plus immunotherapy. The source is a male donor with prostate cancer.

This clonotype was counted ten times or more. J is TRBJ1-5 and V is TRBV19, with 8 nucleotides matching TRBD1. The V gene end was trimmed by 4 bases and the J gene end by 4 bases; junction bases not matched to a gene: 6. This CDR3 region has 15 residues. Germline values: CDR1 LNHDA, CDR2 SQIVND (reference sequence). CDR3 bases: TGTGCCAGTAGTACAGGGGGCCGGGGTAATCAGCCCCAGCATTTT. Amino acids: CASSTGGRGNQPQHF.

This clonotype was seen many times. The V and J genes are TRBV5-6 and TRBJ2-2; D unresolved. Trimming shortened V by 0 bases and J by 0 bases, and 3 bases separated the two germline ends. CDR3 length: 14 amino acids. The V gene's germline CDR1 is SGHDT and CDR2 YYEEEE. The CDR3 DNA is TGTGCCAGCAGCTTGGAACCGAACACCGGGGAGCTGTTTTTT. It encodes CASSLEPNTGELFF.

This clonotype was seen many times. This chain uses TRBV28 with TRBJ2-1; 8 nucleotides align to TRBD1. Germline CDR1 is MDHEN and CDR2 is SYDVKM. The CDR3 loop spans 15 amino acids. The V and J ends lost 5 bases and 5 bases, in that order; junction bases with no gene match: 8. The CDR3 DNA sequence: TGTGCCAGCAGTACCGGGACAGGTGACAACAATGAGCAGTTCTTC. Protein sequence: CASSTGTGDNNEQFF.

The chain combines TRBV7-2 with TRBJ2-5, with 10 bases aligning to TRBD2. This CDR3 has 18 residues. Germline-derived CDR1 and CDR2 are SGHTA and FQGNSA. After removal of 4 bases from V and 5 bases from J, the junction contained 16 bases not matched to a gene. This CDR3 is CASSSWSSGRGARETQYF. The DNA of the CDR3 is TGTGCCAGCAGCTCATGGTCTAGCGGGAGAGGGGCTCGGGAGACCCAGTACTTC.

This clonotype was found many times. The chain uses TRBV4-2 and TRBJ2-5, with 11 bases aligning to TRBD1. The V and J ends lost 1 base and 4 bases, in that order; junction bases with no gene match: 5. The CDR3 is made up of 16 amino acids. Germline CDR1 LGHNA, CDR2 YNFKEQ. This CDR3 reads CASSQGTGGFGETQYF. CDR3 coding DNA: TGTGCCAGCAGCCAAGGGACAGGGGGCTTCGGAGAGACCCAGTACTTC.

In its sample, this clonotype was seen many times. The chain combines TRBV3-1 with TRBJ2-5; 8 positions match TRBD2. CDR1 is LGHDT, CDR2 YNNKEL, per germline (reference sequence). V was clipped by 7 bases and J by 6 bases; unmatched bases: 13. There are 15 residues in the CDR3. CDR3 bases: TGTGCCAGCAATCAACTAGCGGCGTACCCAAAGACCCAGTACTTC. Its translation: CASNQLAAYPKTQYF.

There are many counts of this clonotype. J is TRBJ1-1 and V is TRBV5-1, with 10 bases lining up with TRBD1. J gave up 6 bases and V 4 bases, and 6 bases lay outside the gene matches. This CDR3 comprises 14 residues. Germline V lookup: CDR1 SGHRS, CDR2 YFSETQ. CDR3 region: CASSTRTGGAEAFF. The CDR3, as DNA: TGCGCCAGCAGCACCCGGACAGGGGGTGCTGAAGCTTTCTTT.

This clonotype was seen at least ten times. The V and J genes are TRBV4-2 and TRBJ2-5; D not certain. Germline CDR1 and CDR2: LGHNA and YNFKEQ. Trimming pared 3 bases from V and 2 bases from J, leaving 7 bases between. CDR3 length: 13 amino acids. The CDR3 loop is CASSQGNQETQYF. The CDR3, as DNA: TGTGCCAGCAGCCAGGGCAATCAAGAGACCCAGTACTTC.

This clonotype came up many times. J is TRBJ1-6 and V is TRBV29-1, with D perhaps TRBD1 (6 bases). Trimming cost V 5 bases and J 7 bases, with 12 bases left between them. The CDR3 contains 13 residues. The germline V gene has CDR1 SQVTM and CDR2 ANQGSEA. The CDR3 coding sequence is TGCAGCGTTCAGCGGACAGACAATTCACCCCTCCACTTT. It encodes CSVQRTDNSPLHF. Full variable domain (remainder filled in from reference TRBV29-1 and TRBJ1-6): SAVISQKPSRDICQRGTSLTIQCQVDSQVTMMFWYRQQPGQSLTLIATANQGSEATYESGFVIDKFPISRPNLTFSTLTVSNMSPEDSSIYLCSVQRTDNSPLHFGNGTRLTVT.

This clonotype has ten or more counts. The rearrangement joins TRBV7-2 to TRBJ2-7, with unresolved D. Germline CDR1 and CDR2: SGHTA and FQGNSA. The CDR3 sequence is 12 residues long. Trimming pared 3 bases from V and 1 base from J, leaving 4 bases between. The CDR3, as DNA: TGTGCCAGCAGCTTTCCTTCCTACGAGCAGTACTTC. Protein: CASSFPSYEQYF.

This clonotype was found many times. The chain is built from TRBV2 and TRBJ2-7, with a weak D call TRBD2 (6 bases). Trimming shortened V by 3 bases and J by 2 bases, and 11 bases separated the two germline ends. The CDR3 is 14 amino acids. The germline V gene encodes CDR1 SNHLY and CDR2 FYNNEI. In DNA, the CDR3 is TGTGCCAGCAGTGACGGACTACCTACCTACGAGCAGTACTTC. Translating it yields CASSDGLPTYEQYF. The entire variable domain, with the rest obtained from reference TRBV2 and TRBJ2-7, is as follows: EPEVTQTPSHQVTQMGQEVILRCVPISNHLYFYWYRQILGQKVEFLVSFYNNEISEKSEIFDDQFSVERPDGSNFTLKIRSTKLEDSAMYFCASSDGLPTYEQYFGPGTRLTVT.

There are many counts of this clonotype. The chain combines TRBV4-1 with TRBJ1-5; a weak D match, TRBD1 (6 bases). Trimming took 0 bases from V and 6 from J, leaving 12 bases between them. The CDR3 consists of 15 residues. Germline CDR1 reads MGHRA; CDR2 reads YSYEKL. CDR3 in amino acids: CASSQDRGAGQPQHF. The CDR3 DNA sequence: TGCGCCAGCAGCCAAGATAGGGGGGCGGGTCAGCCCCAGCATTTT.

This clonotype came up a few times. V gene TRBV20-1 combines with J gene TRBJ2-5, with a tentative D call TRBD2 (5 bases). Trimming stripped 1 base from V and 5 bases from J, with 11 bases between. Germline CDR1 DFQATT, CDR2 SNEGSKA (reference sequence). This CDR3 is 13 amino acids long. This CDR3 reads CSARGTSDETQYF. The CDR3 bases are TGCAGTGCTAGAGGTACTAGTGACGAGACCCAGTACTTC.

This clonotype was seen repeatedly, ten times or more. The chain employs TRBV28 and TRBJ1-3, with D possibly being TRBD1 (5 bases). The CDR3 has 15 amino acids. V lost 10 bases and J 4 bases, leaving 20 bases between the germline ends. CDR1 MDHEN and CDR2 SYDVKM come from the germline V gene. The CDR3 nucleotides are TGTGCCACCCAGCTGTACGGGGCATCAGGAAACACCATATATTTT. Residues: CATQLYGASGNTIYF.

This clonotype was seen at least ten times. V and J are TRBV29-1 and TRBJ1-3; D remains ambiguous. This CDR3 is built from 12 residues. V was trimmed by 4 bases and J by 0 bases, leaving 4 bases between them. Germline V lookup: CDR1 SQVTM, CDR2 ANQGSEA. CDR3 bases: TGCAGCGTTGCCTTCTCTGGAAACACCATATATTTT. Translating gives CSVAFSGNTIYF.

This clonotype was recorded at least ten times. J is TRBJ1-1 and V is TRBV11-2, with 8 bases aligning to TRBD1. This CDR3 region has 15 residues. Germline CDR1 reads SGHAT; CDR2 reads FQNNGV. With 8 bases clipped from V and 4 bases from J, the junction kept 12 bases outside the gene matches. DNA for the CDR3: TGTGCCAGCTTAAGTCAGGGGGCCGGCGGCACTGAAGCTTTCTTT. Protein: CASLSQGAGGTEAFF. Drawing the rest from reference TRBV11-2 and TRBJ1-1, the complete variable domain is EAGVAQSPRYKIIEKRQSVAFWCNPISGHATLYWYQQILGQGPKLLIQFQNNGVVDDSQLPKDRFSAERLKGVDSTLKIQPAKLEDSAVYLCASLSQGAGGTEAFFGQGTRLTVV.

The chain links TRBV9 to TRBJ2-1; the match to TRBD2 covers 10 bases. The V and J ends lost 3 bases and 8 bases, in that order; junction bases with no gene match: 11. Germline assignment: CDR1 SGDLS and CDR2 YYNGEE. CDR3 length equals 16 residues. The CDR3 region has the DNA TGTGCCAGCAGCGCCGATAGCGGGAGGAGAAGCGATGAGCAGTTCTTC. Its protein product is CASSADSGRRSDEQFF.

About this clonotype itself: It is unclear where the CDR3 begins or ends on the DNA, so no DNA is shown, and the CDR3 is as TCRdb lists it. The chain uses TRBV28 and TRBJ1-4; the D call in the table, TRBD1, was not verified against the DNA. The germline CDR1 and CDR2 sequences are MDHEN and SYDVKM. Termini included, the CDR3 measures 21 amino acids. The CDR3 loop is CASSLFGTGADYMQLGKLFFF.

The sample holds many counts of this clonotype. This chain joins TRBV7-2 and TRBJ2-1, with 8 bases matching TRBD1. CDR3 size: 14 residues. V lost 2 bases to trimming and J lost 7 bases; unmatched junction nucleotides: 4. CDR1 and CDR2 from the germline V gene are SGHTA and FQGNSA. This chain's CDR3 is CASSLNRGVNEQFF. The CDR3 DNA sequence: TGTGCCAGCAGCTTAAACAGGGGGGTTAATGAGCAGTTCTTC. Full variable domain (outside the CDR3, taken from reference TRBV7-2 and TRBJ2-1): GAGVSQSPSNKVTEKGKDVELRCDPISGHTALYWYRQSLGQGLEFLIYFQGNSAPDKSGLPSDRFSAERTGGSVSTLTIQRTQQEDSAVYLCASSLNRGVNEQFFGPGTRLTVL.

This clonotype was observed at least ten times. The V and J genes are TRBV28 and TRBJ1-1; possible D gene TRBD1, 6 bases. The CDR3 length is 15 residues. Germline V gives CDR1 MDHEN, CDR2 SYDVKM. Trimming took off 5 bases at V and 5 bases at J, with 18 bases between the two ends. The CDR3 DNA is TGTGCCAGCAGTCCAACAGGGTCAGGAAGGACTGAAGCTTTCTTT. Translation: CASSPTGSGRTEAFF.

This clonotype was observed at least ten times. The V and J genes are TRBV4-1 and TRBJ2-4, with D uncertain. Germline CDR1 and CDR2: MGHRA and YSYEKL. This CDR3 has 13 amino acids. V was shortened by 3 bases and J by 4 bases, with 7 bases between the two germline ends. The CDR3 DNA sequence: TGCGCCAGCAGCCACCCTCAGAAAAACATTCAGTACTTC. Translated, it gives CASSHPQKNIQYF.